This passage covers 30 T cell receptor beta chains from one sample sequenced in a study of blood T cell repertoires in COVID-19. TCRdb's table, derived via immunoSEQ multiplex PCR, lists solely in-frame clones and lacks some. The data show roughly 100,000 clones, about four fifths seen once. The source material was peripheral blood. The source is a woman in her sixties or seventies with acute or convalescent COVID-19.

The rearrangement links TRBV24-1 to TRBJ2-2, with 9 positions matching TRBD1. There are 17 residues in the CDR3. V shed 1 base and J 7 bases; nucleotides not matched to a gene: 9. Germline V lookup: CDR1 KGHDR, CDR2 SFDVKD. The DNA of the CDR3 is TGTGCCACCAGTGATTTCCGGGGGACAGGGTTTCTCGGGGAGCTGTTTTTT. Protein sequence: CATSDFRGTGFLGELFF.

J is TRBJ1-5 and V is TRBV28; D is unresolved. Looked up from germline, CDR1 is MDHEN and CDR2 is SYDVKM. The CDR3 has 15 amino acids. V was pared by 3 bases and J by 2 bases, with 11 bases between. The CDR3 region has the DNA TGTGCCAGCAGTTTGGCGGTAACGGGCAATCAGCCCCAGCATTTT. Protein: CASSLAVTGNQPQHF.

This chain links TRBV5-1 with TRBJ1-1; D might be TRBD1 (5 bases). CDR3 length equals 14 residues. Trimming stripped 0 bases from V and 1 base from J, with 7 bases between. Germline values: CDR1 SGHRS, CDR2 YFSETQ. This chain's CDR3 is CASSLVTGNTEAFF. The CDR3 nucleotides read TGCGCCAGCAGCTTGGTAACAGGGAACACTGAAGCTTTCTTT.

This chain uses TRBV3-1 (or the pseudogene TRBV3-2) with TRBJ2-3; tentatively, D is TRBD2 (5 bases). Deletions cut 8 bases from V and 8 bases from J, with 11 bases between. CDR3 length equals 11 residues. CDR1 and CDR2 from the germline V gene are LGHDT and YNNKEL (reference sequence). CDR3 sequence: CASRDAGTQYF. The CDR3 nucleotides read TGTGCCAGCCGAGATGCGGGTACGCAGTATTTT.

This chain links TRBV7-6 with TRBJ2-3; 8 positions match TRBD2. Germline values: CDR1 SGHVS, CDR2 FNYEAQ. This CDR3 spans 17 amino acids. Unmatched junction bases numbered 5, after V lost 0 bases and J lost 0 bases. CDR3 in amino acids: CASSLAFLAGSTDTQYF. The CDR3 DNA sequence: TGTGCCAGCAGCTTAGCCTTCTTAGCGGGGAGCACAGATACGCAGTATTTT.

The J gene is TRBJ2-1, the V gene TRBV6-2 or TRBV6-3, with D maybe TRBD2 (5 bases). V was trimmed by 4 bases and J by 5 bases, leaving 18 bases between them. Germline CDR1 reads MNHEY; CDR2 reads SVGEGT. The CDR3 runs 16 residues. CDR3 sequence reads: CASSSNAEKTNNEQFF. DNA for the CDR3: TGTGCCAGCAGTTCTAACGCGGAAAAGACTAACAATGAGCAGTTCTTC.

This chain connects TRBV15 to TRBJ2-2; D gene ambiguous. Germline V gene lookup returns CDR1 LNHNV and CDR2 YYDKDF (reference sequence). The CDR3 runs 13 residues. Trimming removed 0 bases from V and 6 bases from J, with 5 bases in between. The CDR3 DNA is TGTGCCACCAGCAGAGATATAGCCGGGGAGCTGTTTTTT. This translates into CATSRDIAGELFF.

The chain is built from TRBV6-5 and TRBJ1-1, with 8 bases that match TRBD1. Trimming at V came to 2 bases and at J to 5 bases, leaving 4 bases not matched to a gene. The CDR3 loop spans 14 amino acids. The germline V gene encodes CDR1 MNHEY and CDR2 SVGAGI. The chain's CDR3 is CASSYEQGGTEAFF. CDR3 nucleotides: TGTGCCAGCAGTTACGAACAGGGGGGGACTGAAGCTTTCTTT.

This chain connects TRBV7-2 to TRBJ2-3, with a possible D match to TRBD2 (6 bases). The CDR3 extends over 15 amino acids. Germline V gives CDR1 SGHTA, CDR2 FQGNSA. Trimming shortened V by 5 bases and J by 1 base, and 13 bases separated the two germline ends. CDR3 residues: CASSPTGTGTDTQYF. For the CDR3, the DNA is TGTGCCAGCAGCCCCACCGGGACTGGCACAGATACGCAGTATTTT.

This clone was seen only once. The rearrangement joins TRBV4-1 to TRBJ2-1, with TRBD2 matching 16 bases. The CDR3 totals 17 residues. Germline V gene data show CDR1 as MGHRA and CDR2 as YSYEKL. V lost 4 bases to trimming and J lost 9 bases; unmatched junction nucleotides: 9. The CDR3 region has the DNA TGCGCCAGCAGCCTAGGGACTAGCGGGGGGGCCTTGGGTGAGCAGTTCTTC. It translates to CASSLGTSGGALGEQFF.

V usage is TRBV6-5 and J usage is TRBJ1-6; 8 positions agree with TRBD1. V was clipped by 5 bases and J by 9 bases; unmatched bases: 9. The V gene's germline CDR1 is MNHEY and CDR2 SVGAGI. The CDR3 extends over 15 amino acids. The CDR3: CASSIQGELGSPLHF. The CDR3 nucleotides are TGTGCCAGCAGTATACAGGGGGAATTAGGTTCACCCCTCCACTTT.

This chain connects TRBV9 to TRBJ1-1; TRBD1 agrees at 8 bases. After removal of 6 bases from V and 4 bases from J, the junction contained 5 bases not matched to a gene. The CDR3 totals 13 residues. Germline loops: CDR1 SGDLS, CDR2 YYNGEE. CDR3 DNA: TGTGCCAGCACCAGGGGGCAGGGCACTGAAGCTTTCTTT. It codes for CASTRGQGTEAFF.

The V call is TRBV5-1, the J call TRBJ2-1; TRBD2 aligns across 7 bases. The length of the CDR3 is 16 residues. V was clipped by 3 bases and J by 2 bases; unmatched bases: 8. CDR1 SGHRS and CDR2 YFSETQ come from the germline V gene. The CDR3 region is CASSSRGGSAYNEQFF. The CDR3 DNA is TGCGCCAGCAGCTCTAGGGGCGGGAGCGCCTACAATGAGCAGTTCTTC.

The rearrangement links TRBV6-1 to TRBJ1-2, with TRBD1 as a possible D gene (6 bases). The CDR3 covers 14 residues. Trimming cost V 6 bases and J 2 bases, with 13 bases left between them. CDR1 and CDR2 (germline): MNHNS, SASEGT. This CDR3 is CASSPRQANYGYTF. The CDR3 DNA sequence: TGTGCCAGCAGCCCCAGACAGGCCAACTATGGCTACACCTTC.

V and J are TRBV28 and TRBJ1-3; TRBD1 agrees at 7 bases. CDR1 and CDR2 (germline): MDHEN, SYDVKM. The CDR3 has 13 amino acids. V gave up 8 bases and J gave up 4 bases; unmatched junction bases: 5. CDR3 DNA sequence: TGTGCCAGCTTGACGGACAGGGGAAACACCATATATTTT. Residues: CASLTDRGNTIYF.

The chain couples TRBV7-8 to TRBJ2-7, with D uncertain. V was shortened by 5 bases and J by 4 bases, with 12 bases between the two germline ends. Germline V gives CDR1 SGHVS, CDR2 FQNEAQ. This CDR3 spans 13 amino acids. CDR3 sequence: CASSPGGSYEQYF. CDR3 bases: TGTGCCAGCAGCCCAGGTGGTTCATACGAGCAGTACTTC. Full variable domain (missing parts from reference TRBV7-8 and TRBJ2-7): GAGVSQSPRYKVAKRGQDVALRCDPISGHVSLFWYQQALGQGPEFLTYFQNEAQLDKSGLPSDRFFAERPEGSVSTLKIQRTQQEDSAVYLCASSPGGSYEQYFGPGTRLTVT.

This clone was counted a few times. This sequence joins TRBV7-2 and TRBJ1-1; D remains ambiguous. The CDR3 has 13 residues. Germline V gene sequence: CDR1 SGHTA, CDR2 FQGNSA. V lost 6 bases and J lost 3, with 11 bases in between. The DNA of the CDR3 is TGTGCCAGCAGTCAAACACGCTACACTGAAGCTTTCTTT. This gives the protein CASSQTRYTEAFF.

This chain uses TRBV9 with TRBJ2-1, with D possibly matching TRBD2 (5 bases). The germline gives CDR1 SGDLS, CDR2 YYNGEE. The V gene lost 2 bases and the J gene lost 1 base, with 7 bases spanning the gap. There are 14 residues in the CDR3. The CDR3 DNA is TGTGCCAGCAGCGTCGGACTTTCCTACAATGAGCAGTTCTTC. It yields the protein CASSVGLSYNEQFF.

V usage is TRBV24-1 and J usage is TRBJ2-7; D is possibly TRBD1 (5 bases). Germline loops: CDR1 KGHDR, CDR2 SFDVKD. The CDR3 contains 13 residues. Trimming cost V 8 bases and J 5 bases, with 15 bases left between them. In nucleotides, the CDR3 is TGTGCCACCACCGGACACCCTTACGACGAGCAGTACTTC. Protein: CATTGHPYDEQYF.

As for this clone: The junction departs from the called germline gene at one end, perhaps through a read error. This sequence joins TRBV27 and TRBJ1-3; a weak D match, TRBD1 (6 bases). Germline-derived CDR1 and CDR2 are MNHEY and SMNVEV (reference sequence). CDR3 length: 15 residues. The CDR3 reads CASRLSTGSGNTIYF. CDR3 nucleotides: TGTGCCAGCAGGTTATCGACAGGCTCTGGAAACACCATATATTTT.

The rearrangement links TRBV21-1 to TRBJ2-5; the table's D call, TRBD2, was not checked against the DNA. TRBV21-1 is flagged as a pseudogene. This CDR3 spans 15 amino acids. The CDR3 reads CATEEGPRSQETQYF. In DNA, the CDR3 is TGTGCCACCGAGGAGGGGCCCCGTTCACAAGAGACCCAGTACTTC.

This chain joins TRBV27 and TRBJ2-3; D perhaps matches TRBD2 (6 bases). V was shortened by 6 bases and J by 3 bases, with 16 bases between the two germline ends. This CDR3 spans 15 amino acids. The germline CDR1 and CDR2 sequences are MNHEY and SMNVEV (reference sequence). CDR3 sequence: CASRSGGVWTDTQYF. Here the CDR3 DNA reads TGTGCCAGCAGAAGTGGAGGGGTTTGGACAGATACGCAGTATTTT.

The rearrangement joins TRBV18 to TRBJ2-5; a weak D match, TRBD2 (5 bases). The CDR3 sequence is 15 residues long. With 3 bases removed from V and 3 bases from J, the gap between germline ends came to 14 bases. Germline V gene lookup returns CDR1 KGHSH and CDR2 LQKENI. The CDR3 sequence is CASSPTRGFEETQYF. The CDR3 bases are TGTGCCAGCTCACCCACGCGAGGGTTTGAAGAGACCCAGTACTTC.

This chain links TRBV13 with TRBJ2-1; 7 nucleotides align to TRBD1. Per the germline V gene, CDR1 is PRHDT and CDR2 is FYEKMQ (reference sequence). The CDR3 has 16 amino acids. Trimming removed 1 base from V and 0 bases from J; junction bases left unmatched: 3. The CDR3 protein is CASSLDWDSSYNEQFF. As DNA, the CDR3 is TGTGCCAGCAGCTTAGACTGGGACAGCTCCTACAATGAGCAGTTCTTC.

The rearrangement links TRBV5-5 to TRBJ2-1; no clear D gene. Per germline, CDR1 SGHKS and CDR2 YYEKEE (reference sequence). Between the trimmed V and J ends, which lost 0 bases and 1 base, there was a span of 8 bases. CDR3 length: 15 amino acids. CDR3 sequence reads: CASSLESTSYNEQFF. The DNA of the CDR3 is TGTGCCAGCAGCTTGGAGTCGACTTCCTACAATGAGCAGTTCTTC.

The V and J genes are TRBV7-2 and TRBJ1-1; TRBD1 might be the D (5 bases). From germline, CDR1 is SGHTA and CDR2 FQGNSA. The CDR3 loop spans 13 amino acids. V was trimmed by 7 bases and J by 10 bases, leaving 19 bases between them. For the CDR3, the DNA is TGTGCCAGCACCCCTGGGGCCTGGACGGGAGCTTTCTTT. As protein: CASTPGAWTGAFF.

The chain has TRBV7-3 and TRBJ2-2; a possible D gene is TRBD1 (5 bases). The germline V gene has CDR1 SGHTA and CDR2 FQGTGA. V lost 5 bases and J 0 bases, leaving 10 bases between the germline ends. The CDR3 is 15 amino acids. In nucleotides, the CDR3 is TGTGCCAGCAGCCGACAGAGCGCGAACACCGGGGAGCTGTTTTTT. Its translation: CASSRQSANTGELFF.

V gene TRBV6-5 combines with J gene TRBJ2-5; D might be TRBD1 (6 bases). The V end was cut by 3 bases, the J end by 7 bases, with 12 bases between. In germline, CDR1 is MNHEY, CDR2 SVGAGI. The CDR3 extends over 13 amino acids. The CDR3 coding sequence is TGTGCCAGCAGTTATGGGACATCCGGGACCCAGTACTTC. As protein: CASSYGTSGTQYF.

Only a few counts were recorded for this clone. CDR3 amino acids: CASSQGLLNTEAFF. CDR3 in DNA: TGCGCCAGCAGCCAGGGACTCCTGAACACTGAAGCTTTCTTT. This chain joins TRBV4-1 and TRBJ1-1, with D perhaps matching TRBD1 (5 bases). The CDR3 spans 14 residues. Germline V gene lookup returns CDR1 MGHRA and CDR2 YSYEKL. The V end was cut by 3 bases, the J end by 0 bases, with 8 bases between.

The chain combines TRBV7-9 with TRBJ1-5; 7 bases match TRBD1. V lost 6 bases to trimming and J lost 3 bases; unmatched junction nucleotides: 11. Per the germline V gene, CDR1 is SEHNR and CDR2 is FQNEAQ (reference sequence). This CDR3 comprises 16 residues. Written as DNA, the CDR3 is TGTGCCAGCAGGCGACAGGGCTCCATTCCCAATCAGCCCCAGCATTTT. This sequence encodes CASRRQGSIPNQPQHF.